Given below is one T cell receptor (beta chain) in context. These data belong to a study of T cells after yellow fever vaccination. The germline V gene encodes CDR1 SNHLY and CDR2 FYNNEI. The J segment lost 5 bases and the V segment lost 6 bases, leaving 7 bases of the junction unmatched. The CDR3 covers 14 residues. TCRdb called the 5' RACE reads again in MiXCR, with one record for every CDR3 protein. The sample carries fewer than 650,000 distinct CDR3 sequences, 21% recorded once. The sequencing here drew on PBMCs, taken about 20 days after the first yellow fever vaccination. The sequence was collected from a man younger than 35 who received the YFV17D yellow fever vaccine. This chain joins TRBV2 and TRBJ2-7; 10 bases align to TRBD1. The CDR3 spells CASRRDRGRNEQYV. CDR3 in DNA: TGTGCCAGCAGAAGGGACAGGGGTAGGAACGAGCAGTACGTC.